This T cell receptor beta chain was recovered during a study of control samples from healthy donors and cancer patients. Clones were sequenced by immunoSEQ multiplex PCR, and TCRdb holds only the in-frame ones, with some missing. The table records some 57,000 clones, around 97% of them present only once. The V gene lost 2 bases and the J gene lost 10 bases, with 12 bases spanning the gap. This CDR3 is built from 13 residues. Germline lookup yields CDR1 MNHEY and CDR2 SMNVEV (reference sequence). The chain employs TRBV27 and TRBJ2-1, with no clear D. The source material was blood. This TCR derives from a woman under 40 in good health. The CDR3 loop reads CASSLNRVREQFF. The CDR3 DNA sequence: TGTGCCAGCAGTTTAAACCGGGTCAGGGAGCAGTTCTTC.